Listed below are T cell receptor beta chains from one sample, sequenced in a study of metastatic and nonmetastatic thyroid tumors. TCRdb redid the clone calls on the PCR reads using MiXCR. The table shows over 25,000 clones, with about 15% occurring only once. The sequencing sample was made of blood. The receptors here all came from a male donor with papillary thyroid cancer or a benign thyroid nodule (not recorded which). Some clones in this sample may be carry-over from other donors' samples. Both conserved end residues are part of each CDR3. The order of the fields is V gene, CDR3 protein.

TRBV20-1	CSARVADRNSPLHF
TRBV6-2/TRBV6-3	CAGRLAGICYEQYF
TRBV11-2	CASRTEYNEQFF
TRBV6-1	CASSETSGGPRDTQYF
TRBV6-4	CARTRQSANTGELFF
TRBV11-2	CASSPVRGTSYEQYF
TRBV2	CASSGDSVSTDTQYF
TRBV11-2	CASSSPGQALYNSPLHF
TRBV12-3/TRBV12-4	CASHSRAETAQYF
TRBV7-6	CASSLDGLYGYTF
TRBV19	CASSTVAGGTSEQYF
TRBV12-5	CASGRADKGSPLHF
TRBV6-1	CASSKRTGRTEAFF
TRBV9	CASSVAQGEEAFF
TRBV4-1	CASSQLIGQTTGELFF
TRBV30	CAWSSKGQGIIYGYTF
TRBV25-1	CASGQETQYF
TRBV3-1	CASSQGVGTEAFF
TRBV12-5	CASGQGVTYNSPLHF
TRBV5-8	CASSQGDRVGETQYF
TRBV28	CASSLQTQVATLF
TRBV15	CGTSRVTQVQYF
TRBV18	CASSQTGSYEQYF
TRBV24-1	CATSVPTSNTEALF
TRBV28	CASIGAGVGETQYF
TRBV20-1	CSARGRNGFEAFF